These 9 T cell receptor beta chains came from one sample sequenced in a study of blood T cell repertoires in COVID-19. Here immunoSEQ multiplex PCR was the method, and the copy in TCRdb shows in-frame clones only, minus some. The sample includes about 49,000 clones, around 87% seen only once; the top ten take around 2%. Source material: peripheral blood. The receptor source for this set is a woman aged 80 or over with COVID-19, enrolled during active disease.

V is TRBV23-1 and J is TRBJ2-1, with TRBD2 identical over 8 bases. TRBV23-1 is known as an ORF, though its function is uncertain. The V and J ends lost 4 bases and 8 bases, in that order; junction bases with no gene match: 16. The CDR3 is made up of 17 amino acids. The DNA of the CDR3 is TGCGCCAGCAGTCCCTCCCCCTGGAGTAGCGGGACGGATGAGCAGTTCTTC. Protein sequence: CASSPSPWSSGTDEQFF.

The chain links TRBV24-1 to TRBJ1-5; 8 positions match TRBD1. The CDR3 contains 15 residues. Germline assignment: CDR1 KGHDR and CDR2 SFDVKD. Trimming at V came to 7 bases and at J to 6 bases, leaving 10 bases not matched to a gene. The CDR3: CATRDGRGRGQPQHF. The CDR3 nucleotides read TGTGCCACCAGGGACGGCAGGGGGCGAGGTCAGCCCCAGCATTTT.

The chain links TRBV5-4 to TRBJ2-7, with 7 bases identical to TRBD1. Germline V gene sequence: CDR1 SGHNT, CDR2 YYREEE (reference sequence). The CDR3 runs to 16 residues. Trimming took 3 bases from V and 2 from J; bases not matched to a gene: 11. CDR3 sequence: CASSSQTGTSPYEQYF. As DNA, the CDR3 is TGTGCCAGCAGCTCTCAGACAGGGACGTCCCCCTACGAGCAGTACTTC.

The chain links TRBV24-1 to TRBJ2-5; 8 nucleotides agree with TRBD1. CDR1 and CDR2 (germline): KGHDR, SFDVKD. The junction had 7 bases not matched to a gene; V was cut back by 7 bases and J by 4 bases. This CDR3 region has 14 residues. CDR3 bases: TGTGCCACCAGCAGGGGGCGCCTGACAGAGACCCAGTACTTC. This codes for CATSRGRLTETQYF.

The chain links TRBV5-1 to TRBJ1-1; 8 nucleotides line up with TRBD1. CDR3 size: 13 residues. J lost 5 bases, V lost 4 bases, and 4 bases had no gene match. From germline, CDR1 is SGHRS and CDR2 YFSETQ. The CDR3 region is CASSQQGVTEAFF. In DNA form, the CDR3 reads TGCGCCAGCAGCCAACAGGGGGTTACTGAAGCTTTCTTT.

The rearrangement uses TRBV5-1 and TRBJ1-2, with TRBD1 identical over 11 bases. The CDR3 loop spans 16 amino acids. V was clipped by 7 bases and J by 7 bases; unmatched bases: 15. Germline CDR1 and CDR2: SGHRS and YFSETQ. As DNA, the CDR3 is TGCGCCAGCTTACCCCTTCCTGGACAGGGGGCGCGTGGCTACACCTTC. Encoded protein: CASLPLPGQGARGYTF. Filled out from reference TRBV5-1 and TRBJ1-2, the complete variable domain reads KAGVTQTPRYLIKTRGQQVTLSCSPISGHRSVSWYQQTPGQGLQFLFEYFSETQRNKGNFPGRFSGRQFSNSRSEMNVSTLELGDSALYLCASLPLPGQGARGYTFGSGTRLTVV.

The rearrangement uses TRBV7-9 and TRBJ1-4; 10 bases agree with TRBD1. The germline gives CDR1 SEHNR, CDR2 FQNEAQ (reference sequence). CDR3 size: 17 residues. V lost 6 bases to trimming and J lost 3 bases; unmatched junction nucleotides: 10. The CDR3 protein is CASSSPRGTGANEKLFF. The CDR3 bases are TGTGCCAGCAGTTCCCCCCGTGGGACAGGGGCTAATGAAAAACTGTTTTTT.

This chain joins TRBV2 and TRBJ1-3; D may be TRBD1 (6 bases). CDR3 length: 16 amino acids. V was clipped by 2 bases and J by 0 bases, with 11 bases between them. Germline V gene sequence: CDR1 SNHLY, CDR2 FYNNEI. The CDR3 DNA sequence: TGTGCCAGCAGTGAAAGGACAGCCGGCTCTGGAAACACCATATATTTT. Translating it yields CASSERTAGSGNTIYF.

This chain connects TRBV27 to TRBJ1-4; D not certain. V lost 1 base, J lost 4 bases, and 13 bases lay in between. The germline gives CDR1 MNHEY, CDR2 SMNVEV (reference sequence). The CDR3 consists of 16 residues. This CDR3 reads CASSLFPMSSNEKLFF. The CDR3 nucleotides read TGTGCCAGCAGTTTATTTCCTATGAGTAGTAATGAAAAACTGTTTTTT.